This is a list of T cell receptor beta chains from one sample in a study of circulating tumor DNA in untreated peripheral T-cell lymphoma. Method: immunoSEQ multiplex PCR; TCRdb's copy keeps in-frame clones and lacks some. The sample yields around 6,600 clones, about 62% seen once. What was sequenced was tumor tissue. Receptors originate from a human donor with peripheral T-cell lymphoma. Both conserved end residues are part of each CDR3. D genes are given only for firm matches. Part of the rows lack a size; the others show once, few, many or a class for expanded clones.

.	TRBV6-8	TRBJ1-2	.	CASSYSLRDGYTF	TGTGCCAGCAGTTACTCGCTAAGGGATGGCTACACCTTC
.	TRBV6-8	TRBJ2-1	.	CASSYGARDEQFF	TGTGCCAGCAGTTACGGAGCGAGGGATGAGCAGTTCTTC
.	TRBV30	TRBJ1-5	.	CAWPGGRAGLSPRSNQPQHF	TGTGCCTGGCCGGGGGGGCGAGCGGGACTAAGCCCAAGGAGCAATCAGCCCCAGCATTTT
.	TRBV19	TRBJ1-6	TRBD1	CASSIRTGDNSPLHF	TGTGCCAGTAGTATCCGGACAGGAGATAATTCACCCCTCCACTTT
.	TRBV11-3	TRBJ2-3	TRBD2	CASMYRLAGETDTQYF	TGTGCCAGCATGTATCGACTAGCGGGAGAGACGGATACGCAGTATTTT
.	TRBV5-1	TRBJ1-1	.	CASSFVRGSGTEAFF	TGCGCCAGCAGCTTTGTCCGGGGGTCGGGAACTGAAGCTTTCTTT
once	TRBV6-7	TRBJ2-7	.	CASSSKYEQYF	TGTGCCAGCAGCTCGAAATACGAGCAGTACTTC
.	TRBV7-5	TRBJ2-7	.	CASRRRSLAGARYLPEQYF	TGTGCCAGCAGACGAAGATCACTAGCGGGAGCCAGGTACCTACCGGAGCAGTACTTC
few	TRBV14	TRBJ1-5	.	CASSQGGNQPQHF	TGTGCCAGCAGCCAGGGAGGCAATCAGCCCCAGCATTTT
.	TRBV6-8	TRBJ1-6	TRBD1	CASSWGTGGLNSPLHF	TGTGCCAGCAGTTGGGGGACAGGGGGCCTAAATTCACCCCTCCACTTT
.	TRBV11-3	TRBJ2-6	TRBD1	CASSRTGISSGANVLTF	TGTGCCAGCAGCCGGACAGGCATCAGCTCTGGGGCCAACGTCCTGACTTTC
few	TRBV6-8	TRBJ1-2	.	CASSYGQMYGYTF	TGTGCCAGCAGTTACGGACAGATGTATGGCTACACCTTC
.	TRBV11-3	TRBJ2-3	.	CASTRPSGSDTQYF	TGTGCCAGCACCCGACCCTCGGGATCAGATACGCAGTATTTT
.	TRBV19	TRBJ1-6	.	CASSFGVSSYNSPLHF	TGTGCCAGTAGTTTCGGGGTGAGCTCCTATAATTCACCCCTCCACTTT
.	TRBV9	TRBJ1-5	.	CASSRDKFGNQPQHF	TGTGCCAGCAGTAGGGACAAATTCGGCAATCAGCCCCAGCATTTT
.	TRBV1	TRBJ1-4	.	CASSPVPGEGANEKLFF	TGCGCCAGCAGCCCAGTACCAGGGGAAGGGGCTAATGAAAAACTGTTTTTT
.	TRBV6-8	TRBJ2-1	TRBD2	CASSYREGEQFF	TGTGCCAGCAGTTACAGGGAGGGTGAGCAGTTCTTC
.	TRBV6-8	TRBJ2-7	TRBD1	CASRRTGGVEQYF	TGTGCCAGCAGAAGGACAGGGGGCGTCGAGCAGTACTTC
.	TRBV6-8	TRBJ2-3	.	CASSYGPGAGDTQYF	TGTGCCAGCAGTTACGGTCCGGGGGCAGGAGATACGCAGTATTTT
.	TRBV19	TRBJ1-5	.	CASSKPGRDSNQPQHF	TGTGCCAGTAGTAAGCCGGGACGGGATAGCAATCAGCCCCAGCATTTT
.	TRBV6-8	TRBJ2-5	TRBD1	CASRVRTGWTETQYF	TGTGCCAGCAGAGTCCGGACAGGGTGGACTGAGACCCAGTACTTC
.	TRBV14	TRBJ2-1	.	CASSHKGTPNEQFF	TGTGCCAGCAGCCATAAGGGGACCCCCAATGAGCAGTTCTTC
few	TRBV10-2	TRBJ2-1	.	CASSGQVRSSYNEQFF	TGCGCCAGCAGTGGACAGGTTAGAAGCTCCTACAATGAGCAGTTCTTC
.	TRBV6-8	TRBJ2-6	TRBD1	CASSPGQTSGANVLTF	TGTGCCAGCAGCCCGGGACAGACCTCTGGGGCCAACGTCCTGACTTTC
.	TRBV11-3	TRBJ2-3	TRBD2	CASSAPGLAVTDTQYF	TGTGCCAGCAGCGCCCCGGGACTAGCGGTCACAGATACGCAGTATTTT
few	TRBV18	TRBJ2-3	.	CASSPSVGEYTDTQYF	TGTGCCAGCTCACCGTCGGTGGGGGAATACACAGATACGCAGTATTTT
.	TRBV11-3	TRBJ1-2	.	CASSMQGLGYGYTF	TGTGCCAGCAGCATGCAGGGGTTGGGCTATGGCTACACCTTC
.	TRBV28	TRBJ1-4	TRBD1	CASRYRGSYEKLFF	TGTGCCAGCAGGTACAGGGGCTCCTATGAAAAACTGTTTTTT
.	TRBV10-2	TRBJ1-2	.	CASSERAQGHTYGYTF	TGCGCCAGCAGTGAGAGGGCTCAAGGTCACACCTATGGCTACACCTTC
.	TRBV30	TRBJ2-7	.	CAWWDSDSYEQYF	TGTGCCTGGTGGGATAGCGATTCCTACGAGCAGTACTTC
few	TRBV9	TRBJ2-5	.	CASSVRGGMETQYF	TGTGCCAGCAGCGTTCGCGGCGGCATGGAGACCCAGTACTTC
few	TRBV19	TRBJ1-1	TRBD1	CASRGQRGMNTEAFF	TGTGCCAGTAGGGGACAGAGGGGAATGAACACTGAAGCTTTCTTT
.	TRBV18	TRBJ1-2	TRBD1	CASSPSGTAIPYGYTF	TGTGCCAGCTCACCTTCCGGGACAGCTATTCCCTATGGCTACACCTTC
.	TRBV29-1	TRBJ1-2	TRBD1	CSVEGQGYGYTF	TGCAGCGTTGAGGGACAGGGTTATGGCTACACCTTC
few	TRBV29-1	TRBJ1-4	.	CSASDNINEKLFF	TGCAGCGCCAGCGACAATATCAATGAAAAACTGTTTTTT
.	TRBV1	TRBJ2-1	.	CASSQEVWREGWNEQFF	TGCGCCAGCAGCCAAGAAGTCTGGCGGGAGGGCTGGAATGAGCAGTTCTTC
once	TRBV6-7	TRBJ2-7	TRBD2	CASRREAGVCHEQYF	TGTGCCAGCAGGAGAGAAGCGGGAGTTTGCCACGAGCAGTACTTC
few	TRBV19	TRBJ2-2	TRBD2	CASTSRRGVGELFF	TGTGCCAGTACCTCCCGGCGGGGGGTCGGGGAGCTGTTTTTT
few	TRBV14	TRBJ2-7	TRBD1	CASSRQGGYEQYF	TGTGCCAGCAGCCGACAGGGCGGCTACGAGCAGTACTTC
.	TRBV6-8	TRBJ1-2	TRBD1	CASRQTGGSGYTF	TGTGCCAGCAGACAAACAGGGGGCTCTGGCTACACCTTC
.	TRBV6-8	TRBJ1-1	.	CASSYERWTEAFF	TGTGCCAGCAGTTACGAACGATGGACTGAAGCTTTCTTT
.	TRBV11-3	TRBJ1-1	.	CASSLVTPASNTEAFF	TGTGCCAGCAGCTTGGTTACCCCAGCTTCGAACACTGAAGCTTTCTTT
few	TRBV15	TRBJ1-2	.	CATSSDRDGSPEYGYTF	TGTGCCACCAGCAGTGACCGGGACGGCTCACCTGAATATGGCTACACCTTC
.	TRBV15	TRBJ2-3	TRBD2	CATSRKLAGGVDTQYF	TGTGCCACCAGCAGGAAACTAGCGGGAGGGGTAGATACGCAGTATTTT
.	TRBV11-3	TRBJ2-7	TRBD1	CASSHRDRSYEQYF	TGTGCCAGCAGCCACCGGGACAGGTCATACGAGCAGTACTTC
.	TRBV6-4	TRBJ2-7	.	CASSYVHEQYF	TGTGCCAGCAGTTACGTCCACGAGCAGTACTTC
.	TRBV19	TRBJ2-7	.	CASAKKGVSFEQYF	TGTGCCAGCGCTAAGAAGGGAGTATCCTTCGAGCAGTACTTC
few	TRBV19	TRBJ2-2	.	CASSILPPGTLGTGELFF	TGTGCCAGTAGTATTCTCCCGCCAGGGACCCTAGGCACCGGGGAGCTGTTTTTT
few	TRBV18	TRBJ1-5	.	CASSPHAVGVRQPQHF	TGTGCCAGCTCACCCCACGCGGTCGGGGTTCGGCAGCCCCAGCATTTT
once	TRBV18	TRBJ1-1	TRBD1	CASSPPHARFGTGLTEAFF	TGTGCCAGCTCACCACCCCACGCGAGGTTCGGGACAGGGCTCACTGAAGCTTTCTTT
.	TRBV22-1	TRBJ1-5	.	CASSLWVNQPQHF	TGTGCCAGCAGTTTATGGGTTAATCAGCCCCAGCATTTT
.	TRBV30	TRBJ1-1	.	CAWNPVMNTEAFF	TGTGCCTGGAATCCCGTGATGAACACTGAAGCTTTCTTT
few	TRBV6-8	TRBJ2-1	.	CASSYSRGGRGNNEQFF	TGTGCCAGCAGTTACTCGCGGGGCGGTCGAGGAAACAATGAGCAGTTCTTC
.	TRBV7-8	TRBJ2-1	.	CASSLDLGSSYNEQFF	TGTGCCAGCAGCTTAGATCTCGGGAGCTCCTACAATGAGCAGTTCTTC